This TCR beta chain is drawn from a study of T cell responses to AZD1222 COVID-19 vaccine. The germline V gene has CDR1 SNHLY and CDR2 FYNNEI. Trimming left V 5 bases short and J 5 bases short, with 8 bases between. The CDR3 runs 12 residues. As concerns this clone: Its antigen is not identified.

Study-wide results and limits: Donors skewed white British and female; clonal diversity was possibly underestimated. Repertoires were sampled only after the peak T cell response.

Data came from immunoSEQ multiplex PCR; TCRdb stores just in-frame clones and leaves some out. The profile covers some 250,000 clones, with approximately 94% appearing a single time and roughly 0.51% taken by the ten largest. The sequence was collected from an adult who received the AZD1222 COVID-19 vaccine. The chain links TRBV2 to TRBJ2-3; the D is unclear. Sequenced material: peripheral blood, taken 28 days after the second AZD1222 dose. CDR3 nucleotides: TGTGCCAGCAGTCCGCGGCGAGATACGCAGTATTTT. It yields the protein CASSPRRDTQYF.